A single sample gave rise to the 32 T cell receptor beta chains below, sequenced in a study of patients and donors after allogeneic stem cell transplantation. One entry per CDR3 protein results from TCRdb running MiXCR on the RT-PCR reads. The sample lists about 110,000 distinct CDR3 sequences, around 33% occurring once. Source material: blood, either unsorted or a sorted T cell fraction (not recorded which). The receptor set was obtained from a human donor who was either an allogeneic HSCT recipient or a stem cell or donor lymphocyte infusion donor (not recorded which). It is not recorded whose cells these are; they may come from a transplant donor.

V is TRBV21-1 and J is TRBJ2-7; the table's D call, TRBD2, has no DNA check behind it. TRBV21-1 is a pseudogene. The CDR3 consists of 14 residues. For the CDR3, the DNA is TGTGCCAGCAGTTCAGCGGGATGGGACTACGAGCAGTACTTC. Amino acid sequence: CASSSAGWDYEQYF.

The V and J genes are TRBV4-2 and TRBJ2-1, with 10 positions matching TRBD2. With V trimmed by 5 bases and J by 1 base, 8 bases remained unmatched. CDR1 and CDR2 from the germline V gene are LGHNA and YNFKEQ. There are 17 residues in the CDR3. CDR3 nucleotides: TGTGCCAGCAGCACCCGGGGTAGCGGGAGGTCCTACAATGAGCAGTTCTTC. The encoded protein is CASSTRGSGRSYNEQFF.

This clonotype occurred a few times. The chain carries TRBV9 and TRBJ2-5, with no clear D. The CDR3 totals 14 residues. From germline, CDR1 is SGDLS and CDR2 YYNGEE. Trimming pared 0 bases from V and 1 base from J, leaving 7 bases between. As DNA, the CDR3 is TGTGCCAGCAGCGTAGGCAGAGGCCAAGAGACCCAGTACTTC. Its protein product is CASSVGRGQETQYF.

This chain connects TRBV6-6 to TRBJ1-3, with TRBD1 identical over 10 bases. V shed 5 bases and J 4 bases; nucleotides not matched to a gene: 14. Germline CDR1 and CDR2: MNHNY and SVGAGI (reference sequence). The CDR3 is 18 amino acids. The CDR3 nucleotides read TGTGCCAGCAGTCCTCGGGACAGGGGATTGACGAGGGGAAACACCATATATTTT. Its protein product is CASSPRDRGLTRGNTIYF.

Only a few counts were recorded for this clonotype. V gene TRBV4-3 combines with J gene TRBJ2-2, with D perhaps being TRBD1 or TRBD2 (5 bases each). The CDR3 is made up of 17 amino acids. In germline, CDR1 is LGHNA, CDR2 YSLEER. V lost 0 bases to trimming and J lost 3 bases, with 14 bases between them. The CDR3 protein is CASSQDGAPRDTGELFF. Here the CDR3 DNA reads TGCGCCAGCAGCCAAGATGGGGCACCGAGGGACACCGGGGAGCTGTTTTTT.

The chain carries TRBV15 and TRBJ1-2; D is uncertain. Germline V lookup: CDR1 LNHNV, CDR2 YYDKDF (reference sequence). V was pared by 2 bases and J by 4 bases, with 8 bases between. This CDR3 comprises 13 residues. The CDR3 spells CATSRPTGYGYTF. CDR3 coding DNA: TGTGCCACCAGCAGACCCACGGGCTATGGCTACACCTTC.

The CDR3 nucleotides read TGTGCCAGCAGTTTAAGAAACATTCAGTACTTC. It codes for CASSLRNIQYF. The V and J genes are TRBV28 and TRBJ2-4, with D unclear. V was clipped by 2 bases and J by 6 bases, with 2 bases between them. CDR1 is MDHEN and CDR2 is SYDVKM in the germline V gene. The CDR3 is 11 amino acids.

This clonotype has more than one count but fewer than ten. The chain recombines TRBV20-1 with TRBJ1-1; TRBD1 aligns across 7 bases. From germline, CDR1 is DFQATT and CDR2 SNEGSKA (reference sequence). This CDR3 contains 14 residues. Trimming at V came to 2 bases and at J to 3 bases, leaving 6 bases not matched to a gene. CDR3 bases: TGCAGTGCTAGAAAACCGGGACAGTACACTGAAGCTTTCTTT. Translated, it gives CSARKPGQYTEAFF.

The V gene is TRBV20-1, the J gene TRBJ1-5; no firm D call. This CDR3 region has 14 residues. Germline lookup yields CDR1 DFQATT and CDR2 SNEGSKA (reference sequence). Trimming stripped 6 bases from V and 3 bases from J, with 15 bases between. CDR3 protein: CSALDRKPNQPQHF. CDR3 coding DNA: TGCAGTGCCCTGGATAGGAAACCCAATCAGCCCCAGCATTTT.

The chain has TRBV12-3 or TRBV12-4 and TRBJ2-1; D is uncertain. Trimming removed 6 bases from V and 11 bases from J, with 11 bases in between. The CDR3 has 11 amino acids. The CDR3 coding sequence is TGTGCCAGCAGCTCCGGACCTAAGCAGTTCTTC. Translation: CASSSGPKQFF.

This clonotype has just one count. The V and J genes are TRBV5-6 and TRBJ2-7; tentatively, D is TRBD1 (6 bases). V was cut by 0 bases and J by 3 bases, with 16 bases left in between. This CDR3 comprises 16 residues. Germline values: CDR1 SGHDT, CDR2 YYEEEE. In DNA form, the CDR3 reads TGTGCCAGCAGCTTGGGATTGGGAACAGGGCTCTACGAGCAGTACTTC. Translation gives CASSLGLGTGLYEQYF.

The rearrangement joins TRBV4-3 to TRBJ2-5, with D possibly matching TRBD2 (6 bases). The germline gives CDR1 LGHNA, CDR2 YSLEER. Trimming stripped 1 base from V and 4 bases from J, with 16 bases between. The length of the CDR3 is 16 residues. The CDR3 sequence is CASSQGPEGLGETQYF. The DNA for the CDR3 is TGCGCCAGCAGCCAAGGACCGGAGGGCCTGGGAGAGACCCAGTACTTC.

The rearrangement joins TRBV28 to TRBJ2-2; D is unresolved. This CDR3 has 15 residues. Per the germline V gene, CDR1 is MDHEN and CDR2 is SYDVKM. The germline V and J ends were trimmed by 2 bases and 5 bases, with 12 bases remaining between them. CDR3 in DNA: TGTGCCAGCAGTTTACGCCCTCCCCCGACCGGGGAGCTGTTTTTT. It is translated as CASSLRPPPTGELFF.

This clonotype came up once. This rearrangement joins TRBV5-6 to TRBJ2-1; 11 positions agree with TRBD2. The CDR3 is made up of 15 amino acids. V trimming: 3 bases; J trimming: 8 bases; junction bases outside the gene matches: 7. The germline gives CDR1 SGHDT, CDR2 YYEEEE. The CDR3 loop reads CASSSPTSGKYEQFF. CDR3 nucleotide sequence: TGTGCCAGCAGCTCACCGACTAGCGGGAAGTATGAGCAGTTCTTC.

At least ten counts were recorded for this clonotype. The chain uses TRBV29-1 and TRBJ1-2; D not certain. V was cut by 3 bases and J by 1 base, with 6 bases left in between. Germline lookup yields CDR1 SQVTM and CDR2 ANQGSEA. CDR3 length: 12 residues. CDR3 nucleotides: TGCAGCGTTGATAAGTTTAACTATGGCTACACCTTC. It yields the protein CSVDKFNYGYTF.

J is TRBJ2-7 and V is TRBV20-1; 10 positions agree with TRBD2. The CDR3 extends over 14 amino acids. Germline assignment: CDR1 DFQATT and CDR2 SNEGSKA (reference sequence). V was pared by 0 bases and J by 6 bases, with 5 bases of the junction left unmatched. In DNA form, the CDR3 reads TGCAGTGCTAGAGATCTAGCGGGAGTGGGCGAGCAGTACTTC. Translation gives CSARDLAGVGEQYF.

The chain joins TRBV4-1 to TRBJ2-1; D assignment may be TRBD1 or TRBD2 (5 bases each). The CDR3 length is 17 residues. The germline V gene has CDR1 MGHRA and CDR2 YSYEKL. Trimming removed 6 bases from V and 0 bases from J, with 18 bases in between. DNA for the CDR3: TGCGCCAGCAGACGCTTCGTTGGGACCTCCTCCTACAATGAGCAGTTCTTC. Translation gives CASRRFVGTSSYNEQFF.

The V and J genes are TRBV7-9 and TRBJ1-4, with D possibly TRBD1 on 5 matching bases. The germline V gene encodes CDR1 SEHNR and CDR2 FQNEAQ (reference sequence). V gave up 2 bases and J gave up 8 bases, with 6 bases separating them. The CDR3 runs 12 residues. The CDR3 region has the DNA TGTGCCAGCAGCTTAAAGGGGGAAAAACTGTTTTTT. The encoded protein is CASSLKGEKLFF.

This sequence joins TRBV6-2 or TRBV6-3 and TRBJ1-2, with TRBD1 identical over 7 bases. The V gene's germline CDR1 is MNHEY and CDR2 SVGEGT. The V segment lost 0 bases and the J segment 8 bases; nucleotides outside the gene matches: 6. The CDR3 contains 14 residues. Here the CDR3 DNA reads TGTGCCAGCAGTTACTCAGGGACAGTCTACGGCTACACCTTC. Its protein product is CASSYSGTVYGYTF.

The genes are TRBV4-2 and TRBJ2-7, with 8 bases lining up with TRBD2. Germline assignment: CDR1 LGHNA and CDR2 YNFKEQ. The CDR3 covers 16 residues. V shed 1 base, J shed 0 bases, and the junction held 5 bases outside the gene matches. The CDR3 DNA reads TGTGCCAGCAGCCAAGGAACGGGAGGGAACTCCTACGAGCAGTACTTC. It is translated as CASSQGTGGNSYEQYF.

V is TRBV11-2 and J is TRBJ2-1, with TRBD2 identical over 9 bases. The CDR3 is made up of 18 amino acids. Trimming at V came to 3 bases and at J to 0 bases, leaving 9 bases not matched to a gene. The germline CDR1 and CDR2 sequences are SGHAT and FQNNGV. The CDR3 loop reads CASSLYVGGRASYNEQFF. The CDR3 nucleotides are TGTGCCAGCAGCTTGTATGTTGGCGGGAGGGCCTCCTACAATGAGCAGTTCTTC.

In its sample, this clonotype was seen a few times. The rearrangement uses TRBV20-1 and TRBJ1-2, with D perhaps matching TRBD1 (6 bases). The V and J ends lost 5 bases and 6 bases respectively, with 19 bases between them. CDR3 length equals 14 residues. Germline V lookup: CDR1 DFQATT, CDR2 SNEGSKA (reference sequence). This chain's CDR3 is CSAVLGGTYDGYTF. The CDR3, as DNA: TGCAGTGCTGTCCTCGGGGGGACATACGATGGCTACACCTTC.

This chain uses TRBV10-3 with TRBJ2-7; 10 positions match TRBD2. V was clipped by 4 bases and J by 7 bases; unmatched bases: 10. The length of the CDR3 is 15 residues. Germline values: CDR1 ENHRY, CDR2 SYGVKD. The CDR3 DNA reads as TGTGCCATCAGTGGGCCCCCGGGACTAGCGCGAGAGCAGTACTTC. It yields the protein CAISGPPGLAREQYF.

The sample holds a few counts of this clonotype. The chain recombines TRBV20-1 with TRBJ2-7; 8 positions agree with TRBD2. Germline-derived CDR1 and CDR2 are DFQATT and SNEGSKA (reference sequence). Trimming took 6 bases from V and 5 from J; bases not matched to a gene: 6. This CDR3 is built from 12 residues. CDR3 nucleotides: TGCAGTGCCCAGACTAGCGTCCACGAGCAGTACTTC. It specifies CSAQTSVHEQYF.

This chain connects TRBV18 to TRBJ1-1, with 10 bases matching TRBD1. The CDR3 loop spans 15 amino acids. Germline assignment: CDR1 KGHSH and CDR2 LQKENI. Losses at the gene ends were 0 bases for V and 6 bases for J; bases not matched to a gene: 4. The chain's CDR3 is CASSPPGTGAPEAFF. The CDR3 nucleotides read TGTGCCAGCTCACCACCCGGGACAGGGGCCCCTGAAGCTTTCTTT.

This clonotype was counted between two and nine times. The rearrangement joins TRBV6-1 to TRBJ2-3, with a tentative D call TRBD2 (6 bases). In germline, CDR1 is MNHNS, CDR2 SASEGT. Trimming removed 2 bases at V and 4 bases at J, with 13 bases between. The CDR3 covers 15 residues. As DNA, the CDR3 is TGTGCCAGCAGTGAACTACTAGCAGTGTCAGATACGCAGTATTTT. Translating it yields CASSELLAVSDTQYF.

The chain has TRBV15 and TRBJ1-2, with a tentative D call TRBD1 (6 bases). This CDR3 is 13 amino acids long. CDR1 is LNHNV and CDR2 is YYDKDF in the germline V gene (reference sequence). Trimming removed 0 bases from V and 7 bases from J, with 9 bases in between. The CDR3 DNA reads TGTGCCACCAGCAGAGAGGGGGGCTCTGGCTACACCTTC. Translating gives CATSREGGSGYTF.

In its sample, this clonotype ranks as medium-sized. An end of the junction differs from the germline gene, which may be a read error. The genes are TRBV29-1 and TRBJ1-3, with D possibly being TRBD1 (5 bases). Germline CDR1 and CDR2: SQVTM and ANQGSEA. This CDR3 comprises 11 residues. CDR3 loop: CSVEDSGGRVF. The CDR3 DNA reads TGCAGCGTTGAAGATTCCGGGGGACGCGTTTTT.

This clonotype was seen a few times. J is TRBJ1-1 and V is TRBV4-2; a possible D gene is TRBD1 (5 bases). The CDR3 length is 14 residues. The germline gives CDR1 LGHNA, CDR2 YNFKEQ. Trimming pared 0 bases from V and 7 bases from J, leaving 12 bases between. The CDR3 loop is CASSQDWGGDEAFF. The CDR3 bases are TGTGCCAGCAGCCAAGACTGGGGAGGGGATGAAGCTTTCTTT.

This chain links TRBV12-3 or TRBV12-4 with TRBJ1-1; D is unclear. CDR3 length: 15 amino acids. The V gene lost 5 bases and the J gene lost 1 base, with 14 bases spanning the gap. The CDR3 spells CASSRRPGQNTEAFF. The CDR3 bases are TGTGCCAGCAGTCGCCGCCCAGGCCAGAACACTGAAGCTTTCTTT.

V and J are TRBV20-1 and TRBJ1-1; D gene ambiguous. The CDR3 is 12 amino acids. Germline assignment: CDR1 DFQATT and CDR2 SNEGSKA (reference sequence). V gave up 5 bases and J gave up 4 bases, with 11 bases separating them. CDR3 protein: CSAVRRGTEAFF. The CDR3 DNA sequence: TGCAGTGCTGTTCGGCGCGGCACTGAAGCTTTCTTT.

V gene TRBV24-1 combines with J gene TRBJ1-4, with D possibly TRBD1 on 6 matching bases. This CDR3 region has 13 residues. CDR1 KGHDR and CDR2 SFDVKD come from the germline V gene. V was cut by 5 bases and J by 4 bases, with 7 bases left in between. The CDR3 DNA reads as TGTGCCACCAGTGCGGACAGTAATGAAAAACTGTTTTTT. This gives the protein CATSADSNEKLFF.